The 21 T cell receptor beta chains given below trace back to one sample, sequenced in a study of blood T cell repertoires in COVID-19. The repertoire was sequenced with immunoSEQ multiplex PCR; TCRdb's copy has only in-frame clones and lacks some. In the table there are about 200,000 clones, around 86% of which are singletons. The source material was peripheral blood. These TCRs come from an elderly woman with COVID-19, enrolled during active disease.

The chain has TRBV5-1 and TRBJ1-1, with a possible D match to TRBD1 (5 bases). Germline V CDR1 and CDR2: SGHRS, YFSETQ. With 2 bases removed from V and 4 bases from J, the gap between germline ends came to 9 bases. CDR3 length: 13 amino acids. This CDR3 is CASSFGGGTEAFF. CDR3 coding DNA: TGCGCCAGCAGCTTCGGGGGAGGCACTGAAGCTTTCTTT.

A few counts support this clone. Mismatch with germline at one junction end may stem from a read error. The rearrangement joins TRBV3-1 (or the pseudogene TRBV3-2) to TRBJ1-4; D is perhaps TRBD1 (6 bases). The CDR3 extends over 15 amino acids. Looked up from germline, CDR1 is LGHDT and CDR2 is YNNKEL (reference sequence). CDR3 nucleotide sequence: TGTGCCAGCACCCAATACGGCCAAGGGGGTGAAAAACTGTTTTTT. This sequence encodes CASTQYGQGGEKLFF.

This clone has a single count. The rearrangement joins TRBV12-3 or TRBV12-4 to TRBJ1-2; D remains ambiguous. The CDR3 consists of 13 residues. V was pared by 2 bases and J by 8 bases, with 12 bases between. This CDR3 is CASSLNRIGGYTF. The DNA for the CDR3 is TGTGCCAGCAGTTTAAACCGAATCGGGGGCTACACCTTC.

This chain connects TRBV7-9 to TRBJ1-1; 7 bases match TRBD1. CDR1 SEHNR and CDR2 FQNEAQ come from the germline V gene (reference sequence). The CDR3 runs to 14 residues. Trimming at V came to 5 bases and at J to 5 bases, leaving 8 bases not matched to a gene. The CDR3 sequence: CASSPGGGWTEAFF. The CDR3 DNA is TGTGCCAGCAGCCCAGGGGGAGGATGGACTGAAGCTTTCTTT.

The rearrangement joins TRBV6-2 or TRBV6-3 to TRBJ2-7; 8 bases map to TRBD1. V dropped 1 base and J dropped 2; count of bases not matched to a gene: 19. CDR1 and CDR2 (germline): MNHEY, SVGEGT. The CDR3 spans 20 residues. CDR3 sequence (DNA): TGTGCCAGCAGTTACTACGGGGCAAGGGACAGGCGTCTCATGGCCTACGAGCAGTACTTC. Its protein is CASSYYGARDRRLMAYEQYF.

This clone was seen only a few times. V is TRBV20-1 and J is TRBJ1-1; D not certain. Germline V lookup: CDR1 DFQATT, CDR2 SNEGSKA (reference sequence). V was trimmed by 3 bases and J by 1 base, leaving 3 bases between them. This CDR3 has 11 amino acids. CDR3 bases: TGCAGTGCTAGCCAGAACACTGAAGCTTTCTTT. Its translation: CSASQNTEAFF.

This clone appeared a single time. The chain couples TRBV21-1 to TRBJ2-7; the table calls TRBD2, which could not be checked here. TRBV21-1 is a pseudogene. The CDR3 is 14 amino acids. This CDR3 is CASSPREGILVQYF. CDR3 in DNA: TGTGCCAGCAGCCCCCGGGAGGGAATTTTGGTTCAGTACTTC.

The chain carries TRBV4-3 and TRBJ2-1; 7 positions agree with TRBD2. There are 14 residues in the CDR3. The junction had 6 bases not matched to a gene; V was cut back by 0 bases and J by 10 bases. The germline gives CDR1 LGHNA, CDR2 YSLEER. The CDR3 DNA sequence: TGCGCCAGCAGCCAAGATAGTAGGGGACTAGAGCAGTTCTTC. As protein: CASSQDSRGLEQFF.

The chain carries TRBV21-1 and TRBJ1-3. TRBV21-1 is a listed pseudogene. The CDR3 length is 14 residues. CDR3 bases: TGTGCCAGCATCCGGGATTTCTCTGGAAACACCATATATTTT. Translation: CASIRDFSGNTIYF.

In DNA form, the CDR3 reads TGTGCCACCAGTCGTCCGGGGGCCGGGGAGCTGTTTTTT. This translates into CATSRPGAGELFF. V and J are TRBV24-1 and TRBJ2-2, with a tentative D call TRBD2 (6 bases). The germline CDR1 and CDR2 sequences are KGHDR and SFDVKD. The CDR3 length is 13 residues. Trimming shortened V by 6 bases and J by 6 bases, and 10 bases separated the two germline ends.

CDR3 sequence reads: CASRFSGGTSGTQYF. CDR3 nucleotides: TGTGCCAGCAGATTTAGCGGGGGTACATCCGGGACCCAGTACTTC. The J gene is TRBJ2-5, the V gene TRBV5-4, with 9 bases aligning to TRBD2. J lost 7 bases, V lost 5 bases, and 12 bases had no gene match. This CDR3 is 15 amino acids long. Per germline, CDR1 SGHNT and CDR2 YYREEE (reference sequence). The full variable domain, rest sourced from reference TRBV5-4 and TRBJ2-5, is ETGVTQSPTHLIKTRGQQVTLRCSSQSGHNTVSWYQQALGQGPQFIFQYYREEENGRGNFPPRFSGLQFPNYSSELNVNALELDDSALYLCASRFSGGTSGTQYFGPGTRLLVL.

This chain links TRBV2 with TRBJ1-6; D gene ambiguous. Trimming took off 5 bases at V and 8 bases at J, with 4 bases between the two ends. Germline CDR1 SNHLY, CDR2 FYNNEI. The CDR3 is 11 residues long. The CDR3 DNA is TGTGCCAGCAGTCCGGATTCACCCCTCCACTTT. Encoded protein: CASSPDSPLHF.

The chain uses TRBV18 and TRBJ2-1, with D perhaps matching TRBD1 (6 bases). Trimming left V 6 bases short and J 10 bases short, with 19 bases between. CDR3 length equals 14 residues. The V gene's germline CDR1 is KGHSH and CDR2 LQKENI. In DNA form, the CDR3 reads TGTGCCAGCTCCGCCCAGGGGAGCCCGAGCGAGCAGTTCTTC. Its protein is CASSAQGSPSEQFF.

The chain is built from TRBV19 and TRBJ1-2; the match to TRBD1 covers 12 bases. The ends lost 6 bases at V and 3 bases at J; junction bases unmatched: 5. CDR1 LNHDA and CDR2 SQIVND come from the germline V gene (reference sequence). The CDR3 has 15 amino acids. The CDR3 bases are TGTGCCAGTAGCAAGGGGACAGGGGGCGACTATGGCTACACCTTC. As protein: CASSKGTGGDYGYTF.

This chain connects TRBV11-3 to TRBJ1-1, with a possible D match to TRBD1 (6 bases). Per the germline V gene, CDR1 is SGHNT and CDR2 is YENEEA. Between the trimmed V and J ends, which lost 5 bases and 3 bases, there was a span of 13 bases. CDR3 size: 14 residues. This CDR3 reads CASSLTGTDTEAFF. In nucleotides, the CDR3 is TGTGCCAGCAGCCTGACAGGCACCGACACTGAAGCTTTCTTT. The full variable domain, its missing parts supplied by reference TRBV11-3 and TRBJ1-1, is EAGVVQSPRYKIIEKKQPVAFWCNPISGHNTLYWYLQNLGQGPELLIRYENEEAVDDSQLPKDRFSAERLKGVDSTLKIQPAELGDSAVYLCASSLTGTDTEAFFGQGTRLTVV.

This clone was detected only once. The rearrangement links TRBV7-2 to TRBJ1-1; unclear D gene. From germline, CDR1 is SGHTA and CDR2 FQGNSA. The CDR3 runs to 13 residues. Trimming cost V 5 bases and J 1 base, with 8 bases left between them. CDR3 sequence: CASSDRRNTEAFF. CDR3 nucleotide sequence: TGTGCCAGCAGCGATAGGAGGAACACTGAAGCTTTCTTT.

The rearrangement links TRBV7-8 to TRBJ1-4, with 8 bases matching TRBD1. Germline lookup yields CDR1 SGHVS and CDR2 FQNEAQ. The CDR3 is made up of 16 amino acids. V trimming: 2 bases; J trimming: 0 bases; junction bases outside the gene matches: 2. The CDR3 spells CASSLRGQATNEKLFF. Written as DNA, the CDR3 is TGTGCCAGCAGCTTAAGGGGACAGGCAACTAATGAAAAACTGTTTTTT.

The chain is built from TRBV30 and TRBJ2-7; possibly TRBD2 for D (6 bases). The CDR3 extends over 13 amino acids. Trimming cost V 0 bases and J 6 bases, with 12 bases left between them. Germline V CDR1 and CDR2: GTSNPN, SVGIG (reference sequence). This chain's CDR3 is CAWSVQAGGEQYF. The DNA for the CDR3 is TGTGCCTGGAGTGTACAAGCCGGGGGCGAGCAGTACTTC.

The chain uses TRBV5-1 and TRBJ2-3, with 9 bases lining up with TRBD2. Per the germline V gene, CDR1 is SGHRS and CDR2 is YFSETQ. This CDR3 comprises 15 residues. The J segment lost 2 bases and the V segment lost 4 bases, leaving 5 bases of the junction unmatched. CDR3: CASSPGLAVTDTQYF. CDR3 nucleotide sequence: TGCGCCAGCAGCCCGGGACTAGCAGTCACAGATACGCAGTATTTT.

CDR3 bases: TGTGCCAGCAGCTGGGGGCCTTACAGCAGTAGTCCCGAGCAGTACTTC. Its protein product is CASSWGPYSSSPEQYF. This sequence joins TRBV7-2 and TRBJ2-7; TRBD1 might be the D (6 bases). CDR1 and CDR2 (germline): SGHTA, FQGNSA. V was cut by 4 bases and J by 6 bases, with 22 bases left in between. The CDR3 extends over 16 amino acids.

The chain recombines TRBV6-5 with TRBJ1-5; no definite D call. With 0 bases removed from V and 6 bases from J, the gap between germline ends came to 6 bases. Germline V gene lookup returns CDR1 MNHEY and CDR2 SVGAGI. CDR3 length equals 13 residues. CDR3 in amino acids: CASSYSSGQPQHF. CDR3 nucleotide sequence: TGTGCCAGCAGTTACTCTTCGGGTCAGCCCCAGCATTTT.